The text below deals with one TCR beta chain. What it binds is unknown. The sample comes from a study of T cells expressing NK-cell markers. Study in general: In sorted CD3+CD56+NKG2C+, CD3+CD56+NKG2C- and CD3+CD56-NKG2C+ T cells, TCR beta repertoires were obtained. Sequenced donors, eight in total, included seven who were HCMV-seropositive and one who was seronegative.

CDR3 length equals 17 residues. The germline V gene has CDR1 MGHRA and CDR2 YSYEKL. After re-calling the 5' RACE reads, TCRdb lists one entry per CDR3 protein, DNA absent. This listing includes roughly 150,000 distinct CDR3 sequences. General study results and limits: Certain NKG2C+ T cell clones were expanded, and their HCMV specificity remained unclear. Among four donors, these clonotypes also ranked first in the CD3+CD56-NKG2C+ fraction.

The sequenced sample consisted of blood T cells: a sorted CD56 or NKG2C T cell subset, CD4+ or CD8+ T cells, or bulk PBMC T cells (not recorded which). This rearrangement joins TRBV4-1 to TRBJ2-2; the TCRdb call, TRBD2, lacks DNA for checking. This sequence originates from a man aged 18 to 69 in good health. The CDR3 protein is CASSRGGSGGETGELFF.